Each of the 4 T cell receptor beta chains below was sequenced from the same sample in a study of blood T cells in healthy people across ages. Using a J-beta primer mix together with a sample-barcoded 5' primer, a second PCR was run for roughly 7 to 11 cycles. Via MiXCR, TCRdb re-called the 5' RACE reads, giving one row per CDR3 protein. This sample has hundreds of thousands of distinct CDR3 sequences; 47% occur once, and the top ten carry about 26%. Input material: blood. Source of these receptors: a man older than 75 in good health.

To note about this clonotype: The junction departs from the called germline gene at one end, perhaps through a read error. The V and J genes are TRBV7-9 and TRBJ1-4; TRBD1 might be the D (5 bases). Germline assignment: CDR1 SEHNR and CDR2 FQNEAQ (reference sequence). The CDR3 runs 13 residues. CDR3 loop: CASMRGTNEKLFF. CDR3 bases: TGTGCCAGCATGAGGGGAACTAATGAAAAGCTGTTTTTT.

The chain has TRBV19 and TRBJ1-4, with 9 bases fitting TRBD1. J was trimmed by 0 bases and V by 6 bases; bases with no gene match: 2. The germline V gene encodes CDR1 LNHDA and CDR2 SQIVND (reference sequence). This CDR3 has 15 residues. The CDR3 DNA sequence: TGTGCCAGTAGGGACAGGGGAACAACTAATGAAAAACTGTTTTTT. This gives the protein CASRDRGTTNEKLFF.

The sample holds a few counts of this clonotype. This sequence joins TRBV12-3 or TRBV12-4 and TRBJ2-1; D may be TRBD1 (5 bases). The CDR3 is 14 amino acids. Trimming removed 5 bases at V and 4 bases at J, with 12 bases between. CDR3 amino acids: CASSPGQTYNEQFF. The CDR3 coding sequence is TGTGCCAGCAGTCCCGGACAAACTTACAATGAGCAGTTCTTC.

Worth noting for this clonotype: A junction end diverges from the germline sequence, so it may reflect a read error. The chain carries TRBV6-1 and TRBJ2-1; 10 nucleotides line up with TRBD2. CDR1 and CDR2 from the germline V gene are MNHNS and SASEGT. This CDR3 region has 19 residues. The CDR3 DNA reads TGTGCCAGCACCTGGGAGCGGGGGGGAAACGCCTCCTCCCACAATGAGCAGTTCTTC. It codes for CASTWERGGNASSHNEQFF.